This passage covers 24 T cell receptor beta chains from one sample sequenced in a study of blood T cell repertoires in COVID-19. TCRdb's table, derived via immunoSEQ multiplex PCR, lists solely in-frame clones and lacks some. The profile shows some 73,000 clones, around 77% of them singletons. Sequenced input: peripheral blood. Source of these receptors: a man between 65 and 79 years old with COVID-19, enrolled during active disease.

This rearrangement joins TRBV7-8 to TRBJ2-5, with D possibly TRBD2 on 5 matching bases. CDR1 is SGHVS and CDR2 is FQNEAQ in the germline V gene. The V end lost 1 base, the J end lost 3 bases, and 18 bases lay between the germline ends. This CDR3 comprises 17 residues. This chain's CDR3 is CASSLVRGRAVEETQYF. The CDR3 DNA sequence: TGTGCCAGCAGCTTAGTACGTGGGCGGGCCGTGGAAGAGACCCAGTACTTC.

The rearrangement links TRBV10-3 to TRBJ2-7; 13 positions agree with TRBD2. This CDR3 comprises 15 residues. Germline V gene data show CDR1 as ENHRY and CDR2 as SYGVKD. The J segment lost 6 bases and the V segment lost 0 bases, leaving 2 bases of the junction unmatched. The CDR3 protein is CAISESGLAGAEQYF. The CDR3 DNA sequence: TGTGCCATCAGTGAGTCTGGACTAGCGGGAGCCGAGCAGTACTTC.

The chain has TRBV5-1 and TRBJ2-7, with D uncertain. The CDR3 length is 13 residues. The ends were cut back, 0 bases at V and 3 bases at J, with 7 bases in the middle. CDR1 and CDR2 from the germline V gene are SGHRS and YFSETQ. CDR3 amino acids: CASSLGHFYEQYF. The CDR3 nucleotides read TGCGCCAGCAGCTTGGGACATTTCTACGAGCAGTACTTC.

CDR3 sequence (DNA): TGTGCCAGCAGTACCGGGACAGGGGTGGTTATCAATCAGCCCCAGCATTTT. Residues: CASSTGTGVVINQPQHF. The chain links TRBV28 to TRBJ1-5; the match to TRBD1 covers 10 bases. The CDR3 extends over 17 amino acids. Trimming at V came to 5 bases and at J to 3 bases, leaving 10 bases not matched to a gene. Germline-derived CDR1 and CDR2 are MDHEN and SYDVKM.

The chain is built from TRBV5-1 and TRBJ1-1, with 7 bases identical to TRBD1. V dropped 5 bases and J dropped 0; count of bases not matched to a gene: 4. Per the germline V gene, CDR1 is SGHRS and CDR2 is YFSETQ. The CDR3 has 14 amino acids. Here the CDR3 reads CASRATGMNTEAFF. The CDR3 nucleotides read TGCGCCAGCAGGGCGACAGGGATGAACACTGAAGCTTTCTTT.

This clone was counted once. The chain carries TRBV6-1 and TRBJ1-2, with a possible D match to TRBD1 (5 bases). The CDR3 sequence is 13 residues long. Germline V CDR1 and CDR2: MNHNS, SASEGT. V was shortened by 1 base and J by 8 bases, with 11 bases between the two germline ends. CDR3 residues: CASSEVIGAGYTF. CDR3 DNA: TGTGCCAGCAGTGAAGTGATAGGGGCGGGCTACACCTTC.

CDR3 nucleotide sequence: TGTGCCAGCAGCCCGCGATACAGGGATGGTATTTTATATGGCTACACCTTC. Its translation is CASSPRYRDGILYGYTF. The chain recombines TRBV11-2 with TRBJ1-2; tentatively, D is TRBD1 (6 bases). The CDR3 loop spans 17 amino acids. Per the germline V gene, CDR1 is SGHAT and CDR2 is FQNNGV. V was shortened by 5 bases and J by 5 bases, with 24 bases between the two germline ends.

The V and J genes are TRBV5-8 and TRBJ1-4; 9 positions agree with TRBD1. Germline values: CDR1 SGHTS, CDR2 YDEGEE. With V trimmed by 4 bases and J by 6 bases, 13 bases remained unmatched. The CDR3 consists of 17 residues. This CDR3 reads CASSRKIEQGAYEKLFF. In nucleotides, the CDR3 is TGTGCCAGCAGCAGGAAGATTGAACAGGGGGCTTATGAAAAACTGTTTTTT.

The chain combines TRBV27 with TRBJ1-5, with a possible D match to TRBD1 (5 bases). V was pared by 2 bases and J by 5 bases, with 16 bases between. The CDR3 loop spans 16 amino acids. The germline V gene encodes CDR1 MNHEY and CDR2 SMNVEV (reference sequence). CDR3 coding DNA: TGTGCCAGCAGTTTAGCAGCCCAGGGAATCCATCAGCCCCAGCATTTT. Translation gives CASSLAAQGIHQPQHF.

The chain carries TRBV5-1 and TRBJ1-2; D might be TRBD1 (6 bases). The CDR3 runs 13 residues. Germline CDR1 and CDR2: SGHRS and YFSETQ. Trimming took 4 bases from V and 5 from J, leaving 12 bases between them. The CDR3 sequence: CASSRTDLYGYTF. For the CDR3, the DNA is TGCGCCAGCAGCCGGACAGACCTTTATGGCTACACCTTC.

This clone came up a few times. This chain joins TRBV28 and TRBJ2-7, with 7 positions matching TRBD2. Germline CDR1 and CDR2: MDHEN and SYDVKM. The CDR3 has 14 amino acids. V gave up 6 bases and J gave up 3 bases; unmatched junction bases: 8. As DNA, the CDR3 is TGTGCCAGCAGACGCCACGGCGGGAGCTACGAGCAGTACTTC. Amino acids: CASRRHGGSYEQYF. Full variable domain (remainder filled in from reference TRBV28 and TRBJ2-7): DVKVTQSSRYLVKRTGEKVFLECVQDMDHENMFWYRQDPGLGLRLIYFSYDVKMKEKGDIPEGYSVSREKKERFSLILESASTNQTSMYLCASRRHGGSYEQYFGPGTRLTVT.

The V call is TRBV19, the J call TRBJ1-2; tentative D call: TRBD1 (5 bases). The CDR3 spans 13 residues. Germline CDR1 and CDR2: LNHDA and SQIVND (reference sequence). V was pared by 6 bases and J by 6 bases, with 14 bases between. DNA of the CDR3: TGTGCCAGTAGGCCCAGGGATCACGATGGCTACACCTTC. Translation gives CASRPRDHDGYTF.

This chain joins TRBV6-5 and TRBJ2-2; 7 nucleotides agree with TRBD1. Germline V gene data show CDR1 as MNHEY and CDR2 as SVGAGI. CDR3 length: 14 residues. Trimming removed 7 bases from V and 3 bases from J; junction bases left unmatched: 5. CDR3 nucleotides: TGTGCCAGCACAGGGGGAAGGTACACCGGGGAGCTGTTTTTT. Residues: CASTGGRYTGELFF.

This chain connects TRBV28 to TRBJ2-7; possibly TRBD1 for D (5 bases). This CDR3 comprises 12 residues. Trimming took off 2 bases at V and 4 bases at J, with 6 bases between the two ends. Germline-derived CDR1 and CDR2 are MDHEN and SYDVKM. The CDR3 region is CASSLKGYEQYF. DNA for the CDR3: TGTGCCAGCAGTTTAAAGGGGTACGAGCAGTACTTC.

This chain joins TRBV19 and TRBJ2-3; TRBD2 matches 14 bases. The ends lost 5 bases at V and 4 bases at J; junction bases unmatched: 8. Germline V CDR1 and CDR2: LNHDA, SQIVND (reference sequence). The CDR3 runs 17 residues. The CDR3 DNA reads TGTGCCAGTAGTCTAGGGACTAGCGGGAGAGGCGCAGATACGCAGTATTTT. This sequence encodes CASSLGTSGRGADTQYF. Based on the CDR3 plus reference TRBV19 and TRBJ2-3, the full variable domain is DGGITQSPKYLFRKEGQNVTLSCEQNLNHDAMYWYRQDPGQGLRLIYYSQIVNDFQKGDIAEGYSVSREKKESFPLTVTSAQKNPTAFYLCASSLGTSGRGADTQYFGPGTRLTVL.

CDR3 region: CASSQDRGGGRYEQYF. CDR3 nucleotide sequence: TGCGCCAGCAGCCAAGATCGAGGCGGGGGACGATACGAGCAGTACTTC. This chain joins TRBV4-3 and TRBJ2-7, with 7 nucleotides matching TRBD2. Germline trimming cut 0 bases from V and 4 bases from J; bases unmatched to any gene: 9. The CDR3 extends over 16 amino acids. Looked up from germline, CDR1 is LGHNA and CDR2 is YSLEER.

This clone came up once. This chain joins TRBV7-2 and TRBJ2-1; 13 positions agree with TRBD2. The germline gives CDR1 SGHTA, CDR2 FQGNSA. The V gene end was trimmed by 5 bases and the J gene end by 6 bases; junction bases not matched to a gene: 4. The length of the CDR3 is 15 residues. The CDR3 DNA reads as TGTGCCAGCAGCCTTACTAGCGGGAGGGGCAATGAGCAGTTCTTC. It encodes CASSLTSGRGNEQFF.

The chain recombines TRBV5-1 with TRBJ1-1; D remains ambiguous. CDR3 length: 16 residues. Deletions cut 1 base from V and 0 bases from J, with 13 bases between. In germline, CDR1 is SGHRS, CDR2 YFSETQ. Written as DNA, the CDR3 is TGCGCCAGCAGCTTGTTATCCGCGGGGATGAACACTGAAGCTTTCTTT. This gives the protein CASSLLSAGMNTEAFF.

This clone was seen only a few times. This CDR3 reads CASSSGTVSYEQYF. CDR3 sequence (DNA): TGCGCCAGCAGCTCTGGGACAGTATCCTACGAGCAGTACTTC. This sequence joins TRBV5-1 and TRBJ2-7, with TRBD1 matching 7 bases. J gave up 1 base and V 3 bases, and 4 bases lay outside the gene matches. In germline, CDR1 is SGHRS, CDR2 YFSETQ. The CDR3 covers 14 residues.

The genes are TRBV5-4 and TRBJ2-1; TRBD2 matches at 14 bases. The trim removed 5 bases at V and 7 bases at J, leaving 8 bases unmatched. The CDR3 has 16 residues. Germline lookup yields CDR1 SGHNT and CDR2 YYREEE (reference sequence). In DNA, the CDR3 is TGTGCCAGCAGGGCGGGACTAGCGGGAGTCTTAAATGAGCAGTTCTTC. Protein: CASRAGLAGVLNEQFF.

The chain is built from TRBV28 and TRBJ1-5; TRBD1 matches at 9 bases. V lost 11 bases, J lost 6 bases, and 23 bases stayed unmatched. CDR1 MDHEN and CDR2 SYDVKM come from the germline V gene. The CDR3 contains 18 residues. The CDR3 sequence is CACNRDRDPLGEVQPQHF. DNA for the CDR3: TGTGCCTGCAACCGGGACAGGGATCCCCTAGGTGAGGTTCAGCCCCAGCATTTT.

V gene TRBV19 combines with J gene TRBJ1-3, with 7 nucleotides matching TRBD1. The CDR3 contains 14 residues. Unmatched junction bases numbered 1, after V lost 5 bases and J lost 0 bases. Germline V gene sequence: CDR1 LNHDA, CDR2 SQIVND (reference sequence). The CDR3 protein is CASSDRDSGNTIYF. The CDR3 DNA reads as TGTGCCAGTAGTGACAGGGACTCTGGAAACACCATATATTTT.

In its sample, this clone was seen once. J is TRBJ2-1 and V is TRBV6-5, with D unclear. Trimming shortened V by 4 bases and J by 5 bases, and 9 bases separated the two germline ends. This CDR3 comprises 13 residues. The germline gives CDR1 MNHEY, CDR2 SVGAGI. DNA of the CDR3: TGTGCCAGCAGTTCCTTTACTGACAATGAGCAGTTCTTC. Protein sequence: CASSSFTDNEQFF.

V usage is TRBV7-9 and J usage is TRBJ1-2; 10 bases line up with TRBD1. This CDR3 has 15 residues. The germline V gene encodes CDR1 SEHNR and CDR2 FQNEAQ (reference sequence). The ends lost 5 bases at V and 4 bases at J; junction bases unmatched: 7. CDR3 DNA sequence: TGTGCCAGCAGCCGACAGGGGGCGGAACTCTATGGCTACACCTTC. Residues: CASSRQGAELYGYTF.